Below, 10 T cell receptor beta chains from the same sample are listed, as sequenced in a study of yellow fever vaccine responses in identical twins. TCRdb passed the RT-PCR reads through MiXCR, listing each CDR3 protein once. The sample lists more than 10,000 distinct CDR3 sequences, about 83% occurring once. Sequencing used T cells from blood (PBMCs), unsorted or a sorted subset (not recorded which), obtained before or after yellow fever vaccination (not recorded which). Receptors originate from a young woman who received the yellow fever vaccine.

The chain couples TRBV19 to TRBJ1-5; 10 nucleotides align to TRBD1. CDR1 is LNHDA, CDR2 SQIVND, per germline (reference sequence). The CDR3 loop spans 18 amino acids. V lost 4 bases to trimming and J lost 1 base; unmatched junction nucleotides: 10. CDR3 coding DNA: TGTGCCAGTAGTACCCGATCCGGGACAGGGGAAAGCAATCAGCCCCAGCATTTT. Its translation: CASSTRSGTGESNQPQHF.

The chain recombines TRBV24-1 with TRBJ2-1, with D perhaps assigned TRBD1 or TRBD2 (5 bases each). Trimming shortened V by 9 bases and J by 6 bases, and 14 bases separated the two germline ends. The CDR3 runs 13 residues. The germline V gene encodes CDR1 KGHDR and CDR2 SFDVKD. Here the CDR3 DNA reads TGTGCCACCGGGACCGTCCGGTCCAATGAGCAGTTCTTC. Its translation: CATGTVRSNEQFF.

The V call is TRBV11-3, the J call TRBJ1-5; the match to TRBD1 covers 8 bases. The CDR3 is 15 residues long. Germline V gene data show CDR1 as SGHNT and CDR2 as YENEEA. V shed 2 bases and J 5 bases; nucleotides not matched to a gene: 5. The CDR3: CASSLRQGADQPQHF. The CDR3 DNA sequence: TGTGCCAGCAGCTTACGGCAGGGGGCCGATCAGCCCCAGCATTTT. Combining the CDR3 with reference TRBV11-3 and TRBJ1-5 gives the whole variable domain EAGVVQSPRYKIIEKKQPVAFWCNPISGHNTLYWYLQNLGQGPELLIRYENEEAVDDSQLPKDRFSAERLKGVDSTLKIQPAELGDSAVYLCASSLRQGADQPQHFGDGTRLSIL.

J is TRBJ1-1 and V is TRBV13; no firm D call. V lost 6 bases and J lost 8, with 10 bases in between. CDR1 is PRHDT, CDR2 FYEKMQ, per germline (reference sequence). CDR3 size: 11 residues. CDR3 bases: TGTGCCAGCAGATTCGGGGAAGAAGCTTTCTTT. Its protein product is CASRFGEEAFF.

This chain connects TRBV10-1 to TRBJ2-4; D unresolved. V lost 0 bases to trimming and J lost 7 bases, with 4 bases between them. The germline CDR1 and CDR2 sequences are WNHNN and SYGVQD (reference sequence). The CDR3 extends over 12 amino acids. The CDR3 spells CASSESGNIQYF. In nucleotides, the CDR3 is TGCGCCAGCAGTGAGTCGGGGAACATTCAGTACTTC.

This chain connects TRBV28 to TRBJ2-7; D might be TRBD1 (6 bases). Per germline, CDR1 MDHEN and CDR2 SYDVKM. The CDR3 contains 11 residues. V was trimmed by 8 bases and J by 5 bases, leaving 10 bases between them. As DNA, the CDR3 is TGTGCCAGCGTGGGGGCGCACGAGCAGTACTTC. Residues: CASVGAHEQYF.

The rearrangement joins TRBV6-2 or TRBV6-3 to TRBJ2-4; D remains ambiguous. The germline CDR1 and CDR2 sequences are MNHEY and SVGEGT. Trimming removed 10 bases at V and 1 base at J, with 14 bases between. The CDR3 spans 14 residues. In DNA, the CDR3 is TGTGCCATTTCCGGTGCGAGTGCCAAAAACATTCAGTACTTC. Its protein product is CAISGASAKNIQYF.

The J gene is TRBJ2-3, the V gene TRBV11-3; no clear D. Between the trimmed V and J ends, which lost 8 bases and 4 bases, there was a span of 7 bases. The germline CDR1 and CDR2 sequences are SGHNT and YENEEA. The length of the CDR3 is 11 residues. The CDR3 spells CASAQSDTQYF. In nucleotides, the CDR3 is TGTGCCAGCGCCCAATCAGATACGCAGTATTTT.

CDR3 DNA sequence: TGTGCCAGCAGCGCTCCGGGACAGGGGAGGAATGAGCAGTTCTTC. It codes for CASSAPGQGRNEQFF. The rearrangement uses TRBV6-4 and TRBJ2-1; TRBD1 aligns across 10 bases. Looked up from germline, CDR1 is MRHNA and CDR2 is SNTAGT. The CDR3 length is 15 residues. The trim removed 6 bases at V and 7 bases at J, leaving 9 bases unmatched.

V is TRBV29-1 and J is TRBJ2-7, with unresolved D. This CDR3 is 13 amino acids long. V lost 7 bases and J lost 0, with 13 bases in between. The germline gives CDR1 SQVTM, CDR2 ANQGSEA. As DNA, the CDR3 is TGCAGCGCCGCGATCGGTCTCTCCTACGAGCAGTACTTC. Translating it yields CSAAIGLSYEQYF.